A selection of T cell receptor beta chains follows, all from one sample in a study of identical twins. TCRdb itself ran the 5' RACE reads through MiXCR, one entry per CDR3 protein. The repertoire consists of some 320,000 distinct CDR3 sequences, with over 9% occurring once and the leading ten covering around 6.9%. The same sample was also studied in work on yellow fever vaccine responses in identical twins.

The sequenced sample was CD8+ T cells sorted from blood. The origin of the receptors is a woman between 18 and 29 years old in good health. The CDR3 runs from the conserved cysteine through the conserved F or W. The D gene is left open where the match is weak. Size is omitted from some rows. Given values are once, few, many or a class for expanded clones.

CASSFPKGRNRGYYGYTF	TGTGCCAGCAGCTTCCCCAAAGGGAGGAACAGGGGGTACTATGGCTACACCTTC	.	TRBD1	TRBV11-1	TRBJ1-2
CASRTELTYNEQFF	TGTGCCAGCAGGACCGAGCTGACCTACAATGAGCAGTTCTTC	.	.	TRBV12-3/TRBV12-4	TRBJ2-1
CASSLTSTSTDTQYF	TGTGCCAGCAGTTTAACCAGTACTAGCACAGATACGCAGTATTTT	many	.	TRBV27	TRBJ2-3
CASSRTGLREQYF	TGTGCCAGCAGCCGGACAGGGCTCCGGGAGCAGTACTTC	.	TRBD1	TRBV11-2	TRBJ2-7
CASSMGLAGLGEQYF	TGTGCCAGTAGTATGGGTCTAGCGGGACTCGGTGAGCAGTACTTC	.	TRBD2	TRBV19	TRBJ2-7
CSAIPRDGPHEQYF	TGCAGTGCTATCCCCCGGGACGGCCCCCACGAGCAGTACTTC	many	.	TRBV20-1	TRBJ2-7
CASKLADSTDTQYF	TGTGCCAGCAAATTGGCCGACAGCACAGATACGCAGTATTTT	few	.	TRBV6-1	TRBJ2-3
CASSVVDDEQYF	TGTGCCAGCAGCGTAGTAGACGACGAGCAGTACTTC	.	.	TRBV9	TRBJ2-7
CASSDLLADYNEQFF	TGTGCCAGCAGTGACTTACTAGCGGACTACAATGAGCAGTTCTTC	many	TRBD2	TRBV6-4	TRBJ2-1
CASSSPTGVPYEQYF	TGTGCCAGCAGCTCACCCACAGGGGTCCCTTACGAGCAGTACTTC	few	TRBD1	TRBV11-2	TRBJ2-7
CASSTGTSGTLSYNEQFF	TGCGCCAGCAGCACCGGGACTAGCGGGACCCTCTCCTACAATGAGCAGTTCTTC	few	TRBD2	TRBV5-1	TRBJ2-1
CASSLIAGQETQYF	TGTGCCAGCAGTTTAATAGCGGGACAAGAGACCCAGTACTTC	.	TRBD2	TRBV27	TRBJ2-5
CASSVLGGF	TGTGCCAGCAGCGTATTAGGTGGATTT	few	.	TRBV9	TRBJ1-1
CASSLLLSDTQYF	TGTGCCAGCAGTTTATTATTGTCGGATACGCAGTATTTT	few	.	TRBV28	TRBJ2-3
CASSRTGFTSYGYTF	TGTGCCAGCAGCCGGACGGGGTTTACCTCCTATGGCTACACCTTC	.	.	TRBV5-6	TRBJ1-2
CASSLSRAGDQPQHF	TGTGCCAGCAGTTTATCACGAGCCGGGGATCAGCCCCAGCATTTT	.	.	TRBV28	TRBJ1-5
CASSSDSGMSDEQFF	TGTGCCAGCAGTTCGGATTCAGGGATGTCCGATGAGCAGTTCTTC	.	.	TRBV28	TRBJ2-1
CAISDPAGYTGELFF	TGTGCCATCAGTGACCCAGCGGGATACACCGGGGAGCTGTTTTTT	.	TRBD2	TRBV10-3	TRBJ2-2
CASSQSGTGGYEQYF	TGCGCCAGCAGCCAGTCCGGGACAGGAGGCTACGAGCAGTACTTC	many	TRBD1	TRBV4-1	TRBJ2-7
CASSPGLVPGGSGDTQYF	TGTGCCAGCAGCCCTGGACTGGTGCCGGGGGGCTCCGGCGATACGCAGTATTTT	.	.	TRBV11-1	TRBJ2-3
CASSYIRREAFF	TGTGCCAGCAGTTACATTCGTCGTGAAGCTTTCTTT	few	.	TRBV6-6	TRBJ1-1
CASSPSGRGTEQFF	TGTGCCAGCAGCCCAAGCGGGAGGGGTACTGAGCAGTTCTTC	.	TRBD2	TRBV14	TRBJ2-1
CASSYYSVGSSYNEQFF	TGTGCCAGCAGTTACTACTCTGTAGGCAGCTCCTACAATGAGCAGTTCTTC	.	.	TRBV6-5	TRBJ2-1
CASSPGVESYNEQFF	TGTGCCAGCAGCCCAGGGGTTGAATCCTACAATGAGCAGTTCTTC	.	.	TRBV11-2	TRBJ2-1
CASSDYRDSYEQYF	TGTGCCAGCAGTGACTACAGAGACTCCTACGAGCAGTACTTC	few	.	TRBV25-1	TRBJ2-7
CASSQAPFGTSDEQFF	TGTGCCAGCAGCCAAGCCCCTTTTGGGACTAGCGATGAGCAGTTCTTC	many	TRBD2	TRBV4-2	TRBJ2-1
CASSQNLLAEDTDAQYF	TGTGCCAGCAGCCAGAACCTGCTAGCGGAAGACACAGATGCGCAGTATTTT	few	TRBD2	TRBV12-3/TRBV12-4	TRBJ2-3
CSANRPGTSGRSDNEQFF	TGCAGTGCTAACCGGCCCGGGACTAGCGGGAGGTCAGACAATGAGCAGTTCTTC	few	TRBD2	TRBV20-1	TRBJ2-1
CSASALGGGAYNEQFF	TGCAGTGCCTCAGCCCTAGGAGGGGGTGCCTACAATGAGCAGTTCTTC	.	.	TRBV20-1	TRBJ2-1
CSVRGGEDNYGYTF	TGCAGCGTTAGAGGTGGCGAGGACAACTATGGCTACACCTTC	few	.	TRBV29-1	TRBJ1-2
CASSQSGTSGGSQETQYF	TGTGCCAGCAGCCAATCCGGGACTAGCGGGGGGTCCCAAGAGACCCAGTACTTC	.	TRBD2	TRBV3-1	TRBJ2-5
CASSPELVGETQYF	TGCGCCAGCAGCCCCGAACTAGTGGGGGAGACCCAGTACTTC	.	.	TRBV5-1	TRBJ2-5
CSASPAGDVIETQYF	TGCAGTGCTAGTCCTGCGGGGGATGTGATTGAGACCCAGTACTTC	.	TRBD2	TRBV20-1	TRBJ2-5
CASSLSKLTEAFF	TGTGCCAGCAGTTTATCGAAGCTCACTGAAGCTTTCTTT	.	.	TRBV27	TRBJ1-1
CASCGKRGPDNSSYNEQFF	TGTGCCAGCTGTGGCAAGCGGGGGCCCGACAACAGCTCCTACAATGAGCAGTTCTTC	.	TRBD2	TRBV7-6	TRBJ2-1
CSASQGLAGVYEQYF	TGCAGTGCATCCCAGGGACTAGCGGGAGTCTACGAGCAGTACTTC	many	TRBD2	TRBV20-1	TRBJ2-7
CASRSTGLNEKLFF	TGTGCCAGCAGATCGACAGGCCTTAATGAAAAACTGTTTTTT	.	.	TRBV25-1	TRBJ1-4
CASSRTSGVKSYNEQFF	TGTGCCAGCAGCCGGACTAGCGGGGTAAAATCCTACAATGAGCAGTTCTTC	.	TRBD2	TRBV7-6	TRBJ2-1
CASIPRGSIEQFF	TGTGCCAGCATTCCGCGAGGAAGCATTGAGCAGTTCTTC	.	.	TRBV11-2	TRBJ2-1
CASSLGGFNEQYF	TGTGCCAGCAGTTTAGGGGGATTCAACGAGCAGTACTTC	few	.	TRBV28	TRBJ2-7
CSVEETSGRAHEQYF	TGCAGCGTTGAGGAGACTAGCGGGAGAGCCCACGAGCAGTACTTC	many	TRBD2	TRBV29-1	TRBJ2-7
CARRSGPDTQYF	TGTGCCCGCCGAAGCGGGCCAGATACGCAGTATTTT	once	.	TRBV6-5	TRBJ2-3
CASSEGGFTYNSPLHF	TGTGCCAGCAGTGAGGGCGGGTTTACTTATAATTCACCCCTCCACTTT	many	.	TRBV2	TRBJ1-6
CASSLKGWGVVDTQYF	TGTGCCAGCAGCTTAAAGGGTTGGGGGGTTGTAGATACGCAGTATTTT	few	.	TRBV7-8	TRBJ2-3
CASSEDDGPYNEQFF	TGTGCCAGCAGTGAAGACGACGGTCCCTACAATGAGCAGTTCTTC	few	.	TRBV6-1	TRBJ2-1